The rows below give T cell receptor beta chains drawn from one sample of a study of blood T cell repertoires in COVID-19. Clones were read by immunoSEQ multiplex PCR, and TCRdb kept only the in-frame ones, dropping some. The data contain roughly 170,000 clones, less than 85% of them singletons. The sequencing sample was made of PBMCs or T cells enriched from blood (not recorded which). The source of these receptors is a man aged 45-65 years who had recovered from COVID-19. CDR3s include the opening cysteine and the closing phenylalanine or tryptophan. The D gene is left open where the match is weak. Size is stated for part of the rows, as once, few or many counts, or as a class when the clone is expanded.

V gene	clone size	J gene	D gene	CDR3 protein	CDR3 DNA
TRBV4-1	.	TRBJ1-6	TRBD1	CASSDRDSSYNSPLHF	TGCGCCAGCAGCGACAGGGATAGCTCCTATAATTCACCCCTCCACTTT
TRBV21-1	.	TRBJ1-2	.	CASSPQGFYGYTF	TGTGCCAGCAGCCCACAGGGCTTCTATGGCTACACCTTC
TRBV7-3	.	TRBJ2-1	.	CASSGSGKSSYNEQFF	TGTGCCAGCAGCGGTAGCGGTAAGAGCTCCTACAATGAGCAGTTCTTC
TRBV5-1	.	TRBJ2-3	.	CASSLGGKGTDTQYF	TGCGCCAGCAGCTTGGGAGGGAAGGGCACAGATACGCAGTATTTT
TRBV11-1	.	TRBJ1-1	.	CASSLGLYREHTEAFF	TGTGCCAGCAGCTTAGGTTTGTACAGGGAGCACACTGAAGCTTTCTTT
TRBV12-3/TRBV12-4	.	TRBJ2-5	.	CASTRGSSGTQYF	TGTGCCAGCACCCGAGGCTCCTCGGGGACCCAGTACTTC
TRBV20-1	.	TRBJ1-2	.	CSFGVNYGYTF	TGCAGCTTCGGTGTCAACTATGGCTACACCTTC
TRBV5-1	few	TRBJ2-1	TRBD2	CASKTGGGGAHRPEQFF	TGCGCCAGCAAAACGGGGGGCGGGGGGGCCCATAGGCCTGAGCAGTTCTTC
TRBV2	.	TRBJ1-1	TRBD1	CASSESGGRTEAFF	TGTGCCAGCAGTGAGTCAGGGGGCCGGACTGAAGCTTTCTTT
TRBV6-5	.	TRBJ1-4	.	CASGQGNEKLFF	TGTGCCAGCGGGCAGGGAAATGAAAAACTGTTTTTT